Presented here are 23 T cell receptor beta chains from one specimen sequenced in a study of T cell repertoires and HLA-DP antigens. TCRdb's table, derived via immunoSEQ multiplex PCR, lists solely in-frame clones and lacks some. The sample has some 110,000 clones; around 92% are singletons. What these receptors recognize is not known. The sequencing input was CD4+ T cells from PBMCs. The origin of the receptors is a young woman in good health and CMV-seronegative.

V usage is TRBV19 and J usage is TRBJ2-3; tentative D call: TRBD2 (6 bases). V dropped 5 bases and J dropped 4 bases, with 19 bases sitting between them. The CDR3 is 16 amino acids. Per the germline V gene, CDR1 is LNHDA and CDR2 is SQIVND (reference sequence). The CDR3 DNA reads as TGTGCCAGTAGTCTGGGGCGGGACGCAGCGTCAGATACGCAGTATTTT. It specifies CASSLGRDAASDTQYF.

This sequence joins TRBV6-5 and TRBJ2-1; TRBD1 agrees at 7 bases. This CDR3 spans 13 amino acids. J gave up 4 bases and V 10 bases, and 7 bases lay outside the gene matches. The germline V gene has CDR1 MNHEY and CDR2 SVGAGI. CDR3 DNA sequence: TGTGCCACAATCCGGGACAGTTACAATGAGCAGTTCTTC. Its translation: CATIRDSYNEQFF.

In this sample, this clone turned up once. The chain has TRBV28 and TRBJ1-5; D uncertain. In germline, CDR1 is MDHEN, CDR2 SYDVKM. CDR3 length equals 15 residues. V lost 5 bases to trimming and J lost 4 bases, with 15 bases between them. Here the CDR3 DNA reads TGTGCCAGCAGTCCACCTTCGGGCGCGAATCAGCCCCAGCATTTT. This sequence encodes CASSPPSGANQPQHF.

This chain connects TRBV7-3 to TRBJ1-2; D ambiguous. Germline V gene lookup returns CDR1 SGHTA and CDR2 FQGTGA. The CDR3 extends over 13 amino acids. Trimming shortened V by 5 bases and J by 2 bases, and 9 bases separated the two germline ends. The CDR3 bases are TGTGCCAGCAGCGCCCGACGGAACTATGGCTACACCTTC. Translation gives CASSARRNYGYTF.

This clone showed up just a few times. The chain combines TRBV18 with TRBJ1-2; TRBD1 matches at 8 bases. The CDR3 has 16 residues. Trimming took 3 bases from V and 5 from J; bases not matched to a gene: 11. The germline CDR1 and CDR2 sequences are KGHSH and LQKENI. The CDR3 nucleotides are TGTGCCAGCTCACCTCAGGGACAGGCTTTGGCATATGGCTACACCTTC. Its protein is CASSPQGQALAYGYTF. The entire variable domain, with the rest obtained from reference TRBV18 and TRBJ1-2, is as follows: NAGVMQNPRHLVRRRGQEARLRCSPMKGHSHVYWYRQLPEEGLKFMVYLQKENIIDESGMPKERFSAEFPKEGPSILRIQQVVRGDSAAYFCASSPQGQALAYGYTFGSGTRLTVV.

This clone was recorded only once. The chain carries TRBV6-6 and TRBJ2-3; TRBD2 matches 8 bases. V lost 6 bases, J lost 5 bases, and 7 bases stayed unmatched. Germline lookup yields CDR1 MNHNY and CDR2 SVGAGI (reference sequence). The CDR3 has 14 residues. CDR3 loop: CASRSRLAKDTQYF. DNA of the CDR3: TGTGCCAGCAGGTCCCGACTAGCGAAAGATACGCAGTATTTT.

In nucleotides, the CDR3 is TGTGCCAGCTCACCTTCCAGGGGACCAGGTAACTACGAGCAGTACTTC. Protein sequence: CASSPSRGPGNYEQYF. This rearrangement joins TRBV18 to TRBJ2-7, with D possibly being TRBD1 (6 bases). The germline gives CDR1 KGHSH, CDR2 LQKENI. The CDR3 totals 16 residues. The ends were cut back, 3 bases at V and 3 bases at J, with 18 bases in the middle.

V and J are TRBV5-1 and TRBJ2-3, with D tentatively TRBD1 (6 bases). CDR1 is SGHRS, CDR2 YFSETQ, per germline. The CDR3 sequence is 15 residues long. V was trimmed by 2 bases and J by 5 bases, leaving 15 bases between them. The CDR3 here is CASSFSRGSQDTQYF. For the CDR3, the DNA is TGCGCCAGCAGCTTCAGCAGGGGTTCACAAGATACGCAGTATTTT.

The chain combines TRBV10-3 with TRBJ2-3; D not resolved. Trimming took off 4 bases at V and 0 bases at J, with 8 bases between the two ends. This CDR3 has 14 amino acids. CDR1 ENHRY and CDR2 SYGVKD come from the germline V gene. For the CDR3, the DNA is TGTGCCATCAGTGTAGTGAGGAGCACAGATACGCAGTATTTT. It translates to CAISVVRSTDTQYF.

This clone was recorded a few times. The chain joins TRBV28 to TRBJ1-2; D not resolved. Germline V gene lookup returns CDR1 MDHEN and CDR2 SYDVKM. The CDR3 is made up of 12 amino acids. V was pared by 6 bases and J by 3 bases, with 8 bases between. This CDR3 reads CASRGSHYGYTF. CDR3 coding DNA: TGTGCCAGCAGGGGCAGCCACTATGGCTACACCTTC.

The V call is TRBV9, the J call TRBJ2-5; perhaps TRBD2 as D (6 bases). The CDR3 has 15 residues. Germline V CDR1 and CDR2: SGDLS, YYNGEE. V was shortened by 4 bases and J by 5 bases, with 18 bases between the two germline ends. CDR3 bases: TGTGCCAGCAGCCCCCGGGCAGGAGGGTCGGAGACCCAGTACTTC. It codes for CASSPRAGGSETQYF.

The V gene is TRBV19, the J gene TRBJ1-1; TRBD1 might be the D (6 bases). The CDR3 spans 13 residues. V lost 6 bases to trimming and J lost 8 bases, with 16 bases between them. Germline-derived CDR1 and CDR2 are LNHDA and SQIVND (reference sequence). For the CDR3, the DNA is TGTGCCAGTAGCACTCGGGGGGCCCGGGAAGCTTTCTTT. It translates to CASSTRGAREAFF.

V and J are TRBV18 and TRBJ1-5; TRBD1 is a possible D gene (6 bases). CDR1 is KGHSH, CDR2 LQKENI, per germline. Trimming took 6 bases from V and 2 from J, leaving 8 bases between them. CDR3 size: 13 residues. The CDR3 is CASSSGGNQPQHF. CDR3 in DNA: TGTGCCAGCTCGTCAGGGGGCAATCAGCCCCAGCATTTT.

V gene TRBV7-3 combines with J gene TRBJ2-3; 12 bases fit TRBD2. V shed 2 bases, J shed 2 bases, and the junction held 5 bases outside the gene matches. The CDR3 length is 17 residues. CDR1 SGHTA and CDR2 FQGTGA come from the germline V gene. The CDR3 region is CASSLGASGRATDTQYF. The CDR3 DNA sequence: TGTGCCAGCAGCTTAGGGGCTAGCGGGAGGGCCACAGATACGCAGTATTTT.

This chain joins TRBV7-9 and TRBJ2-1; D possibly corresponds to TRBD1 (5 bases). V was pared by 1 base and J by 5 bases, with 6 bases between. There are 13 residues in the CDR3. Germline V gene data show CDR1 as SEHNR and CDR2 as FQNEAQ (reference sequence). CDR3 in amino acids: CASSLVQDNEQFF. In DNA form, the CDR3 reads TGTGCCAGCAGCTTAGTACAGGACAATGAGCAGTTCTTC.

The chain is built from TRBV6-1 and TRBJ1-1; D not certain. V lost 5 bases and J 2 bases, leaving 6 bases between the germline ends. The CDR3 is made up of 12 amino acids. The V gene's germline CDR1 is MNHNS and CDR2 SASEGT. The DNA of the CDR3 is TGTGCCAGCAGTCACCTAAACACTGAAGCTTTCTTT. Amino acid sequence: CASSHLNTEAFF.

This chain links TRBV29-1 with TRBJ2-5; D is unclear. This CDR3 has 11 amino acids. V lost 1 base and J 4 bases, leaving 4 bases between the germline ends. Germline CDR1 is SQVTM and CDR2 is ANQGSEA. The chain's CDR3 is CSVEGSETQYF. The CDR3 DNA reads as TGCAGCGTTGAAGGGTCAGAGACCCAGTACTTC. Using reference TRBV29-1 and TRBJ2-5 for the parts outside the CDR3, the full variable domain is SAVISQKPSRDICQRGTSLTIQCQVDSQVTMMFWYRQQPGQSLTLIATANQGSEATYESGFVIDKFPISRPNLTFSTLTVSNMSPEDSSIYLCSVEGSETQYFGPGTRLLVL.

The genes are TRBV5-1 and TRBJ2-5; no clear D gene. The CDR3 has 14 residues. Germline V gene sequence: CDR1 SGHRS, CDR2 YFSETQ. V dropped 4 bases and J dropped 1 base, with 11 bases sitting between them. The CDR3 nucleotides read TGCGCCAGCAGCCCTCCGGGCACCCAAGAGACCCAGTACTTC. This sequence encodes CASSPPGTQETQYF.

This rearrangement joins TRBV18 to TRBJ2-1, with D perhaps matching TRBD1 or TRBD2 (6 bases each). V lost 1 base, J lost 2 bases, and 12 bases lay in between. Germline CDR1 is KGHSH and CDR2 is LQKENI. This CDR3 is 16 amino acids long. For the CDR3, the DNA is TGTGCCAGCTCACCACTAAAGGGGGGCCCCTACAATGAGCAGTTCTTC. Translated: CASSPLKGGPYNEQFF.

The table lists this clone with a count of one. The rearrangement joins TRBV5-4 to TRBJ2-7; 8 bases align to TRBD1. The germline V gene has CDR1 SGHNT and CDR2 YYREEE (reference sequence). The CDR3 contains 13 residues. V gave up 4 bases and J gave up 5 bases; unmatched junction bases: 5. CDR3 in DNA: TGTGCCAGCAGCCCGGACAGGGTCAACGAGCAGTACTTC. This codes for CASSPDRVNEQYF.

This CDR3 reads CASSRDRAVDGYTF. The CDR3, as DNA: TGTGCCAGCAGTCGGGACAGGGCGGTCGATGGCTACACCTTC. This rearrangement joins TRBV6-5 to TRBJ1-2; TRBD1 aligns across 9 bases. The CDR3 spans 14 residues. Trimming cost V 5 bases and J 6 bases; bases outside gene matches: 7. Germline V gives CDR1 MNHEY, CDR2 SVGAGI.

The J gene is TRBJ1-1, the V gene TRBV6-5; unclear D gene. V lost 6 bases and J lost 0, with 11 bases in between. This CDR3 contains 14 residues. In germline, CDR1 is MNHEY, CDR2 SVGAGI. The CDR3 coding sequence is TGTGCCAGCAGACTGAGCCTTTTGAACACTGAAGCTTTCTTT. Translated, it gives CASRLSLLNTEAFF.

This chain uses TRBV19 with TRBJ2-7; 13 bases agree with TRBD2. CDR3 size: 16 residues. Germline assignment: CDR1 LNHDA and CDR2 SQIVND (reference sequence). J gave up 5 bases and V 8 bases, and 12 bases lay outside the gene matches. The DNA for the CDR3 is TGTGCCAGTTCTAGGCGGACTAGCGGGAGTACCAACGAGCAGTACTTC. This translates into CASSRRTSGSTNEQYF. The complete variable domain, with remaining parts taken from reference TRBV19 and TRBJ2-7, reads DGGITQSPKYLFRKEGQNVTLSCEQNLNHDAMYWYRQDPGQGLRLIYYSQIVNDFQKGDIAEGYSVSREKKESFPLTVTSAQKNPTAFYLCASSRRTSGSTNEQYFGPGTRLTVT.